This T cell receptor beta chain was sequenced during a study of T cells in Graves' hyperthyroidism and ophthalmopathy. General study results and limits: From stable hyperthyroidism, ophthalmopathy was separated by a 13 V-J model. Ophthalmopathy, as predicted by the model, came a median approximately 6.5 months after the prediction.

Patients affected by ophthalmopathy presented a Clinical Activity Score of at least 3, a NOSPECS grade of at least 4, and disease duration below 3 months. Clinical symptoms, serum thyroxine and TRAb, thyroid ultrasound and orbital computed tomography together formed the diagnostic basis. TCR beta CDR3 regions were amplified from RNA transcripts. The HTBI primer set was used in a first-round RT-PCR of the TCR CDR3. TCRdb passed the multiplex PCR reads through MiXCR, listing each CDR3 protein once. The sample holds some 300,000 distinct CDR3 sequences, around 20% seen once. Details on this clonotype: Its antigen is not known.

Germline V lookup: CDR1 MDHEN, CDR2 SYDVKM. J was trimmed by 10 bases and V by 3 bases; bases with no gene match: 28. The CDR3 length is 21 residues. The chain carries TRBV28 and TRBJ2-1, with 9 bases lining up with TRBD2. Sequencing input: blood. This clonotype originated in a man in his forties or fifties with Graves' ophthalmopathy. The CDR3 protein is CASSLGLAQAMTQAGHREQFF. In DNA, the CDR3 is TGTGCCAGCAGTTTGGGACTAGCCCAGGCTATGACCCAGGCGGGCCACCGGGAGCAGTTCTTC. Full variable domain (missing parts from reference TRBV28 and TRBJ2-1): DVKVTQSSRYLVKRTGEKVFLECVQDMDHENMFWYRQDPGLGLRLIYFSYDVKMKEKGDIPEGYSVSREKKERFSLILESASTNQTSMYLCASSLGLAQAMTQAGHREQFFGPGTRLTVL.